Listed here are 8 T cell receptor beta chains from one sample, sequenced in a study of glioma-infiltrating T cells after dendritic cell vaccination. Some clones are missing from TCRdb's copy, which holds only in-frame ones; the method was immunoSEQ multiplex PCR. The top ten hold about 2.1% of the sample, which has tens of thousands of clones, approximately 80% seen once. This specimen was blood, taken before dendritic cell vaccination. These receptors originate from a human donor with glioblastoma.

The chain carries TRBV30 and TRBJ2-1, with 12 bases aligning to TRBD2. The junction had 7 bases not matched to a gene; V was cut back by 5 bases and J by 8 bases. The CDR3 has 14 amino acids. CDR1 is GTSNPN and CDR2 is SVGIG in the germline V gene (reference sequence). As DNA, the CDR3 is TGTGCCTGGGATCCTAGCGGGAGGGCCCATGAGCAGTTCTTC. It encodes CAWDPSGRAHEQFF.

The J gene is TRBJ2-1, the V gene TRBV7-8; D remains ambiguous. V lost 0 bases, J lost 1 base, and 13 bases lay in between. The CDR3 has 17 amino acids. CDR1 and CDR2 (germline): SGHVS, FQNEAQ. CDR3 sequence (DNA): TGTGCCAGCAGCTTAGCGCCGGCAGGCGCTTCCTACAATGAGCAGTTCTTC. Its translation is CASSLAPAGASYNEQFF.

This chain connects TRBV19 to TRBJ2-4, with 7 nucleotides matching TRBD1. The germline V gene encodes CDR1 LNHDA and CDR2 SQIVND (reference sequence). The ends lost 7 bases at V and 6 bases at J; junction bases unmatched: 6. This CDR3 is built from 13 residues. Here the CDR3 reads CASNNHRGNIQYF. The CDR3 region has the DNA TGTGCCAGTAATAACCACAGGGGAAACATTCAGTACTTC.

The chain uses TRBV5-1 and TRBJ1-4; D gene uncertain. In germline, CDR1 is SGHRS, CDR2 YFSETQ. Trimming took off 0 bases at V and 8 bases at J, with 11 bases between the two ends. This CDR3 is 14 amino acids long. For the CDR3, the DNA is TGCGCCAGCAGCTTGGGCGGTACCGAGGAAAAACTGTTTTTT. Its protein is CASSLGGTEEKLFF. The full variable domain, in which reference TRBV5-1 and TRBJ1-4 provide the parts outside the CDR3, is KAGVTQTPRYLIKTRGQQVTLSCSPISGHRSVSWYQQTPGQGLQFLFEYFSETQRNKGNFPGRFSGRQFSNSRSEMNVSTLELGDSALYLCASSLGGTEEKLFFGSGTQLSVL.

The CDR3: CASSPGSSHSEQFF. CDR3 DNA sequence: TGTGCCAGTAGTCCAGGTTCGTCCCATTCGGAGCAGTTCTTC. This rearrangement joins TRBV19 to TRBJ2-1; unclear D gene. From germline, CDR1 is LNHDA and CDR2 SQIVND (reference sequence). V was cut by 5 bases and J by 10 bases, with 18 bases left in between. CDR3 length: 14 amino acids.

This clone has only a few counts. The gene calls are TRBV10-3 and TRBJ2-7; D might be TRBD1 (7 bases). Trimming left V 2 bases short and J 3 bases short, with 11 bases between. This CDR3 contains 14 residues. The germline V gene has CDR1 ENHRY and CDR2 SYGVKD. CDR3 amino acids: CAISEGGGVYEQYV. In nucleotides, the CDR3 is TGTGCCATCAGTGAGGGAGGGGGCGTCTACGAGCAGTACGTC.

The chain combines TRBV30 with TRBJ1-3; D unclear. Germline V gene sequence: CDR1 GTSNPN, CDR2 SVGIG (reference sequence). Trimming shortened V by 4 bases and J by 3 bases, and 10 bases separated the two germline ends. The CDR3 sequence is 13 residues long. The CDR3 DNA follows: TGTGCCTGGATGAGTCCTAATGGAAACACCATATATTTT. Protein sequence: CAWMSPNGNTIYF.

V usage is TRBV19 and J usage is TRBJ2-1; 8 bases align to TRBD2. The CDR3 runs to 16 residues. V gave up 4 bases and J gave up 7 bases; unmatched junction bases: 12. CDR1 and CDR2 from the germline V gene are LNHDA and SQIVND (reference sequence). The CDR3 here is CASSSNVKASGNEQFF. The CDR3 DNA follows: TGTGCCAGTAGTAGTAACGTCAAGGCTAGCGGGAATGAGCAGTTCTTC. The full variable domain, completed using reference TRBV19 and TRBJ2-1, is DGGITQSPKYLFRKEGQNVTLSCEQNLNHDAMYWYRQDPGQGLRLIYYSQIVNDFQKGDIAEGYSVSREKKESFPLTVTSAQKNPTAFYLCASSSNVKASGNEQFFGPGTRLTVL.